This record concerns one TCR beta chain sequence. The antigen is undetermined. The entry originates in a study of PD-1 blockade in classical Hodgkin lymphoma. The time point here: cycle 4 day 1 (C4D1), after more than five weeks of nivolumab. Every one of the patients relapsed after autologous stem cell transplantation (brentuximab vedotin exposure was variable). Classifying best responses yielded complete response, partial response or progressive disease. The V gene end was trimmed by 2 bases and the J gene end by 3 bases; junction bases not matched to a gene: 4. CDR1 LGHNT and CDR2 FRNRAP come from the germline V gene. The CDR3 totals 15 residues. Assay used: immunoSEQ multiplex PCR; TCRdb lists only in-frame clones, some missing. There are tens of thousands of clones in the sample; 87% occur only once, and about 8.1% lies in the top ten. Study findings and constraints: Baseline diversity resembling that of newly diagnosed patients was seen in complete responders. Relapsed/refractory patients reportedly had the lowest baseline TCR diversity, below newly diagnosed patients, who were below healthy donors.

V is TRBV12-5 and J is TRBJ2-1, with 7 bases that match TRBD1. This sequence originates from a human donor with classical Hodgkin lymphoma. The sample consisted of peripheral blood mononuclear cells (PBMCs), taken before the fourth cycle of nivolumab. The DNA for the CDR3 is TGTGCTAGTGGTTTGACGGACAGGTTCTACAATGAGCAGTTCTTC. It yields the protein CASGLTDRFYNEQFF.